The rows below give T cell receptor beta chains drawn from one sample of a study of T cells expressing NK-cell markers. TCRdb processed the 5' RACE reads again and assigns one entry to each CDR3 protein, with no DNA. This specimen shows more than 400,000 distinct CDR3 sequences; the ten leading clones hold 7.3%. Input material: blood T cells: a sorted CD56 or NKG2C T cell subset, CD4+ or CD8+ T cells, or bulk PBMC T cells (not recorded which). The source is a woman between 18 and 75 years old in good health. The CDR3 runs from the conserved cysteine through the conserved F or W.

V	J	CDR3
TRBV6-1	TRBJ2-4	CASAQGGGAKNIQYF
TRBV28	TRBJ2-1	CASRRNYNEQFF
TRBV5-5	TRBJ1-2	CASSSPYGDYGYTF
TRBV4-2	TRBJ2-7	CASGGTEAYEQYF
TRBV5-5	TRBJ2-2	CASSLGELNTGELFF
TRBV4-1	TRBJ2-1	CASSYTSGGQYNEQFF
TRBV5-1	TRBJ2-4	CASSLARPAKNIQYF
TRBV6-2/TRBV6-3	TRBJ2-3	CASSTPPGDTQYF
TRBV9	TRBJ2-1	CASSEGGPGLDEQFF
TRBV6-5	TRBJ2-2	CASSYSTGGHGELFF
TRBV7-6	TRBJ1-4	CASSPRLDEKLFF
TRBV7-8	TRBJ2-2	CASSLARGAELFF
TRBV6-2/TRBV6-3	TRBJ1-5	CASQTGTGGQPQHF
TRBV13	TRBJ2-7	CASSLRGQNSYEQYF
TRBV10-3	TRBJ2-1	CAIRGTSGTHEQFF
TRBV3-1	TRBJ1-2	CASSQGARGYTF
TRBV10-2	TRBJ2-2	CASSDRVRTGELFF
TRBV6-5	TRBJ2-2	CASSYSRRDTGELFF
TRBV6-1	TRBJ1-1	CASKRGSGRTEAFF
TRBV5-4	TRBJ2-7	CASSLFTASGTSSYEQYF
TRBV6-2/TRBV6-3	TRBJ1-4	CASSYSSDRGLSTNEKLFF
TRBV20-1	TRBJ1-2	CSVLSSLGTGGRANYGYTF
TRBV6-5	TRBJ2-3	CASRGEVTQYF
TRBV12-3/TRBV12-4	TRBJ1-6	CASAEVQGAFSPLHF
TRBV12-3/TRBV12-4	TRBJ2-1	CASSPTGISYNEQFF